Described below is a single T cell receptor beta chain sequence and its context. As yet, its antigen is unknown. These data originate in a study of cytomegalovirus exposure and HLA in healthy donors. General study points: According to the study, 160 or so TCR beta chains were cytomegalovirus-associated. Later analysis placed DRB1 highest and HLA-C lowest in TCR association rates, which differed by HLA locus. Most TCR sequences were seen very rarely across donors, but some public TCRs occurred in many.

Amplification used 60 Vbeta primers and 13 Jbeta primers. This table comes from immunoSEQ multiplex PCR, and its TCRdb copy is limited to in-frame clones, with some not included. The sample has about 160,000 clones, more than 70% seen once. The germline V gene encodes CDR1 MNHNS and CDR2 SASEGT. Trimming cost V 1 base and J 5 bases; bases outside gene matches: 8. The CDR3 sequence is 17 residues long. The sequence was obtained from a male donor in good health and CMV-seropositive. Sequenced input: PBMCs. V is TRBV6-1 and J is TRBJ1-3, with TRBD1 matching over 10 bases. CDR3 amino acids: CASSEGTGGRTRNTIYF. In nucleotides, the CDR3 is TGTGCCAGCAGTGAAGGGACAGGGGGAAGGACTAGAAACACCATATATTTT.